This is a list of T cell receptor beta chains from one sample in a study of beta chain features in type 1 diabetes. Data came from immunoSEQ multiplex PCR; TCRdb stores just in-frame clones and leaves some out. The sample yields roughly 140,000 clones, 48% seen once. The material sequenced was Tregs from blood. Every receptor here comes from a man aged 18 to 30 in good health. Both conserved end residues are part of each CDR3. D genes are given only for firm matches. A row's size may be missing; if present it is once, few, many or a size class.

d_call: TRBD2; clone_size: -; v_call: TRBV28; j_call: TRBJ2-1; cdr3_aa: CASSFISGLGSYNEQFF; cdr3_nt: TGTGCCAGCAGTTTTATTTCAGGACTAGGCTCCTACAATGAGCAGTTCTTC
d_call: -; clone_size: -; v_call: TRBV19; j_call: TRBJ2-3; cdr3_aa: CASSVDRGTQYF; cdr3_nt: TGTGCCAGTAGTGTGGACAGAGGGACGCAGTATTTT
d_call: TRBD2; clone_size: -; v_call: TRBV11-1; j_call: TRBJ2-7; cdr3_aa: CASSSGLAGAGEQYF; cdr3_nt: TGTGCCAGCAGTTCGGGACTAGCGGGAGCTGGGGAGCAGTACTTC
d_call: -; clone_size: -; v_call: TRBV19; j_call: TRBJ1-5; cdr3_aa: CASSFFPRVSNQPQHF; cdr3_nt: TGTGCCAGTAGTTTCTTCCCCAGGGTCAGCAATCAGCCCCAGCATTTT
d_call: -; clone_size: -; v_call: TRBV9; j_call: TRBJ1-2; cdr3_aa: CASSGTGSYYGYTF; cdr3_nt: TGTGCCAGCAGCGGTACCGGGAGCTACTATGGCTACACCTTC
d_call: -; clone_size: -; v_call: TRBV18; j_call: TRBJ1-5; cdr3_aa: CASSPTPSYSNQPQHF; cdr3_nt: TGTGCCAGCTCACCGACACCATCTTATAGCAATCAGCCCCAGCATTTT
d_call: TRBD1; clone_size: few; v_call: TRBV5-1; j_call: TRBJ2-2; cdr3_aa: CASSRQGMGEELFF; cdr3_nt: TGCGCCAGCAGCCGACAGGGCATGGGGGAGGAGCTGTTTTTT
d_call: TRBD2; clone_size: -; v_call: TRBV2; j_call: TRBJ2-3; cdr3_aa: CASSDRLAGFNTQYF; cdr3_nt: TGTGCCAGCAGTGACAGACTAGCGGGTTTCAATACGCAGTATTTT
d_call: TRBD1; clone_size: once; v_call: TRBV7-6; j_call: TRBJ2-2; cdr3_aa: CASSSLDRGFTNTGELFF; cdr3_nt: TGTGCCAGCAGCTCCCTCGACAGGGGATTCACGAACACCGGGGAGCTGTTTTTT
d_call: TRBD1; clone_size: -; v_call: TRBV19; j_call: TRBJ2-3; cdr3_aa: CASSPRDRGTDTQYF; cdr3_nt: TGTGCCAGTAGTCCCCGGGACAGGGGCACAGATACGCAGTATTTT
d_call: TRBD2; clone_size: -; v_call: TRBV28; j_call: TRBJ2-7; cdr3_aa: CASRAGGVYYEQYF; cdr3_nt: TGTGCCAGCAGGGCGGGGGGCGTCTACTACGAGCAGTACTTC
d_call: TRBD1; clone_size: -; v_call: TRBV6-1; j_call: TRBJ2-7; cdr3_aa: CASSTVRDRGSEQYF; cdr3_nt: TGTGCCAGCAGTACCGTCCGGGACAGGGGGAGTGAGCAGTACTTC
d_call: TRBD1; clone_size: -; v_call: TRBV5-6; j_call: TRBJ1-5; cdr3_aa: CASSSRTGYSNQPQHF; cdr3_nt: TGTGCCAGCAGCTCACGGACAGGGTATAGCAATCAGCCCCAGCATTTT
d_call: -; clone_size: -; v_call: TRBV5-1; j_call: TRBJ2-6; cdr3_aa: CASSFGSGANVLTF; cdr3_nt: TGCGCCAGCAGCTTCGGCTCTGGGGCCAACGTCCTGACTTTC
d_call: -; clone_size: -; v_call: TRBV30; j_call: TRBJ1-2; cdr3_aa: CAWRRVANYGYTF; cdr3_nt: TGTGCCTGGAGGCGAGTTGCTAACTATGGCTACACCTTC
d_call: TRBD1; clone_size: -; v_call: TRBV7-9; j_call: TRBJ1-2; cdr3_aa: CASSSAGTGSYGYTF; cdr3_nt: TGTGCCAGCAGCTCAGCCGGGACAGGGTCCTATGGCTACACCTTC
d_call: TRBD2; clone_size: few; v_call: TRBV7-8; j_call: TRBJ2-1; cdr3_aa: CASSLVGTSGGGRQFF; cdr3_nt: TGTGCCAGCAGCTTAGTGGGGACTAGCGGGGGGGGGAGACAGTTCTTC
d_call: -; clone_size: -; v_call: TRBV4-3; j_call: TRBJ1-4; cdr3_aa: CASSQGGGGTGGKLFF; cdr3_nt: TGCGCCAGCAGCCAAGGAGGCGGGGGGACCGGTGGAAAACTGTTTTTT
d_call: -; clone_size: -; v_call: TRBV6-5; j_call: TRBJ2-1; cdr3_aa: CASKRMEGGDEQFF; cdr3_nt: TGTGCCAGCAAGAGAATGGAGGGCGGAGATGAGCAGTTCTTC
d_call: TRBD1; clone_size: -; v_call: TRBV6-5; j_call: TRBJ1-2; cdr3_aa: CASIQGTGLSYGYTF; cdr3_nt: TGTGCCAGCATCCAGGGGACAGGGTTAAGCTATGGCTACACCTTC
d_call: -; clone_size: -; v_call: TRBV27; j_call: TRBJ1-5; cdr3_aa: CASKSGGRREDQPQHF; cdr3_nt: TGTGCCAGCAAGAGCGGGGGGCGAAGGGAGGATCAGCCCCAGCATTTT
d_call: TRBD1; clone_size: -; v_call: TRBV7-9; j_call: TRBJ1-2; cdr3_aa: CASSLEQGNYGYTF; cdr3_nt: TGTGCCAGCAGCTTAGAACAGGGGAACTATGGCTACACCTTC
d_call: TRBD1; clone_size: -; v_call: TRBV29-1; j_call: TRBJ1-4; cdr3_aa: CSVETRGQGEKLFF; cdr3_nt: TGCAGCGTTGAAACCAGGGGGCAAGGGGAAAAACTGTTTTTT
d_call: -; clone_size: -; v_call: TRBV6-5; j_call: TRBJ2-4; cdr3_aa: CASRVSVKNIQYF; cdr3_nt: TGTGCCAGCAGGGTATCAGTTAAAAACATTCAGTACTTC
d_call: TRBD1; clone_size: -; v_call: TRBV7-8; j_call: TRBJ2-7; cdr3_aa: CASSSAPFPGRRDRGLYEQYF; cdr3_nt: TGTGCCAGCAGCTCCGCTCCTTTCCCGGGGCGACGGGACAGGGGGTTGTACGAGCAGTACTTC
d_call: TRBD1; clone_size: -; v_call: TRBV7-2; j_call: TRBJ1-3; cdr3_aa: CASSPRTGVSGNTIYF; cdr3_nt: TGTGCCAGCAGCCCTCGGACAGGCGTCTCTGGAAACACCATATATTTT
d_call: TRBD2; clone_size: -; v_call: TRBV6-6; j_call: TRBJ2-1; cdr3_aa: CASSGPLADEQFF; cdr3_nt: TGTGCCAGCAGTGGCCCGCTAGCGGATGAGCAGTTCTTC
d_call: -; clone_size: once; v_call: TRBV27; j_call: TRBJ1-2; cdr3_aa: CASSFSPAGNGYTF; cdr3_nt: TGTGCCAGCAGTTTTAGTCCCGCAGGGAATGGCTACACCTTC
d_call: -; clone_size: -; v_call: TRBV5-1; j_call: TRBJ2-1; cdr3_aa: CASSLYSYNEQFF; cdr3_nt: TGCGCCAGCAGCTTGTACTCCTACAATGAGCAGTTCTTC
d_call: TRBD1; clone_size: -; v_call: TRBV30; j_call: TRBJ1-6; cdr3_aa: CAWSGVQGDNSPLHF; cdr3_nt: TGTGCCTGGAGTGGGGTACAGGGGGATAATTCACCCCTCCACTTT
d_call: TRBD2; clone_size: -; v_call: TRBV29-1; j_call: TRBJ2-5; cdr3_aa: CSVELAGDQETQYF; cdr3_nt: TGCAGCGTTGAGTTAGCGGGGGACCAAGAGACCCAGTACTTC
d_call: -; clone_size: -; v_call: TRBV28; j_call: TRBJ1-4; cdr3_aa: CASSQLRAGRPNEKLFF; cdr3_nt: TGTGCCAGCAGTCAACTCAGGGCGGGGAGGCCAAATGAAAAACTGTTTTTT
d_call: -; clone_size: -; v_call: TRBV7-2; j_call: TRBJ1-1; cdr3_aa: CASSPLEREAFF; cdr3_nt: TGTGCCAGCAGCCCCCTCGAGCGAGAGGCTTTCTTT
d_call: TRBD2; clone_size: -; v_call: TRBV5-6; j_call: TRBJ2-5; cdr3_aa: CASSPDLGLAVETQYF; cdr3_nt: TGTGCCAGCAGCCCCGACCTGGGACTAGCGGTTGAGACCCAGTACTTC
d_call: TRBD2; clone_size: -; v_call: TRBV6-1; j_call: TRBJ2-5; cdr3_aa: CASSELDLGGMETQYF; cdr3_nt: TGTGCCAGCAGTGAATTGGACTTGGGGGGGATGGAGACCCAGTACTTC
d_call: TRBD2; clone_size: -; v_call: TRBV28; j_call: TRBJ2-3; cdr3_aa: CASSFYRGGRNTQYF; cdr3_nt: TGTGCCAGCAGTTTTTACCGGGGGGGCCGAAATACGCAGTATTTT
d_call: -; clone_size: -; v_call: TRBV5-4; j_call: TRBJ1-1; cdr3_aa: CASTIGGIWTEAFF; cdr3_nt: TGTGCCAGCACCATCGGGGGAATTTGGACTGAAGCTTTCTTT
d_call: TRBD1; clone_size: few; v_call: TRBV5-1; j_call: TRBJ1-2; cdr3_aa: CASSLVGTGTGNYGYTF; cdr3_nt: TGCGCCAGCAGCTTGGTCGGCACCGGGACAGGGAACTATGGCTACACCTTC
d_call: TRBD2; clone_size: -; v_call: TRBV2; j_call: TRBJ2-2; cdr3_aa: CASSPWGGRGTGELFF; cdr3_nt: TGTGCCAGCAGTCCCTGGGGGGGACGAGGCACCGGGGAGCTGTTTTTT
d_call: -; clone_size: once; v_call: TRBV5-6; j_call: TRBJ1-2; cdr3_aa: CASSLLQDYGYTF; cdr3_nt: TGTGCCAGCAGCCTACTACAGGACTATGGCTACACCTTC
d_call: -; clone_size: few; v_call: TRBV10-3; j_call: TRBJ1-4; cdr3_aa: CAISESQGNNEKLFF; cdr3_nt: TGTGCCATCAGTGAGTCACAGGGAAATAATGAAAAACTGTTTTTT
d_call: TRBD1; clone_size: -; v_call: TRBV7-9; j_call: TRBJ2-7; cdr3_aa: CASTRAQGNYEQYF; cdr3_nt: TGTGCCAGCACCCGCGCACAGGGGAACTACGAGCAGTACTTC
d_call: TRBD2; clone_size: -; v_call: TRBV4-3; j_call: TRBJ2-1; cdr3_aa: CASSRSGGGGRPYNEQFF; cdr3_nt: TGCGCCAGCAGCCGAAGTGGGGGAGGCGGGAGGCCGTACAATGAGCAGTTCTTC
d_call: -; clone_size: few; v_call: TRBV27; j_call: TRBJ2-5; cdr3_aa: CASSSTSQGGETQYF; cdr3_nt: TGTGCCAGCAGTTCAACATCCCAGGGGGGAGAGACCCAGTACTTC
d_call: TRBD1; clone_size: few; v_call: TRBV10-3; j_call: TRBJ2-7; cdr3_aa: CAISGQGFSYEQYF; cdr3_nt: TGTGCCATCAGTGGACAGGGGTTCTCCTACGAGCAGTACTTC